The sequence of this T cell receptor beta chain was determined in a study of T cell changes during pregnancy in multiple sclerosis. The V gene lost 3 bases and the J gene lost 6 bases, with 11 bases spanning the gap. The germline gives CDR1 SGHNT, CDR2 YYREEE (reference sequence). CDR3 size: 13 residues. The data were produced by immunoSEQ multiplex PCR, yet TCRdb's version contains in-frame clones alone and is incomplete. This sample yields around 100,000 clones, of which about nine tenths are seen a single time; less than 2.5% belongs to the top ten. The material was peripheral blood, obtained after pregnancy. This clonotype was obtained from a female donor with multiple sclerosis, enrolled in a pregnancy study. V usage is TRBV5-4 and J usage is TRBJ2-3, with D possibly TRBD1 on 5 matching bases. The CDR3 is CASSSTGADTQYF. In DNA, the CDR3 is TGTGCCAGCAGCTCTACAGGAGCTGATACGCAGTATTTT.